One sample yielded the 17 T cell receptor beta chains listed below, sequenced in a study of OX40 agonist ivuxolimab in advanced cancers. Profiled with immunoSEQ multiplex PCR; TCRdb holds only in-frame clones, not every one. The data contain fewer than 90,000 clones, around 87% of them singletons. The material was CD4+ or CD8+ T cells sorted from blood, obtained in a trial of the OX40 agonist ivuxolimab. Every receptor here comes from an adult with an advanced solid tumor such as melanoma, head and neck, liver or kidney cancer.

The J gene is TRBJ1-2, the V gene TRBV7-3; D perhaps matches TRBD1 (5 bases). Germline CDR1 is SGHTA and CDR2 is FQGTGA. This CDR3 is built from 12 residues. Between the trimmed V and J ends, which lost 1 base and 13 bases, there was a span of 13 bases. The CDR3 spells CASSLMGDRSTF. In DNA, the CDR3 is TGTGCCAGCAGCTTAATGGGTGACAGATCCACCTTC.

The chain couples TRBV18 to TRBJ2-7; D gene uncertain. V was trimmed by 3 bases and J by 2 bases, leaving 5 bases between them. This CDR3 contains 12 residues. In germline, CDR1 is KGHSH, CDR2 LQKENI. CDR3 coding DNA: TGTGCCAGCTCACCCGAAGCCTACGAGCAGTACTTC. Its protein product is CASSPEAYEQYF.

The chain uses TRBV5-4 and TRBJ2-5, with a tentative D call TRBD1 (7 bases). This CDR3 region has 15 residues. Trimming removed 4 bases at V and 4 bases at J, with 17 bases between. Germline CDR1 reads SGHNT; CDR2 reads YYREEE (reference sequence). CDR3 region: CASSRVGQGGETQYF. In DNA, the CDR3 is TGTGCCAGCAGCCGCGTTGGCCAGGGGGGAGAGACCCAGTACTTC.

A few counts support this clone. V is TRBV7-2 and J is TRBJ2-5; 7 bases line up with TRBD1. The CDR3 extends over 16 amino acids. CDR1 is SGHTA and CDR2 is FQGNSA in the germline V gene. The J segment lost 1 base and the V segment lost 5 bases, leaving 10 bases of the junction unmatched. CDR3 sequence: CASSPGPTGLQETQYF. CDR3 coding DNA: TGTGCCAGCAGCCCGGGGCCGACAGGGCTCCAAGAGACCCAGTACTTC.

The genes are TRBV6-1 and TRBJ2-2, with TRBD2 matching over 10 bases. The CDR3 consists of 14 residues. V trimming: 7 bases; J trimming: 6 bases; junction bases outside the gene matches: 5. CDR1 MNHNS and CDR2 SASEGT come from the germline V gene. The CDR3 protein is CASKGLAGAGELFF. DNA of the CDR3: TGTGCCAGCAAAGGGCTAGCGGGGGCCGGGGAGCTGTTTTTT.

The chain joins TRBV19 to TRBJ1-1, with 7 nucleotides matching TRBD1. CDR1 is LNHDA, CDR2 SQIVND, per germline (reference sequence). Trimming at V came to 5 bases and at J to 5 bases, leaving 5 bases not matched to a gene. CDR3 size: 13 residues. The CDR3 DNA reads as TGTGCCAGTAGTGTCAACAGGGGAACTGAAGCTTTCTTT. This translates into CASSVNRGTEAFF.

V gene TRBV7-9 combines with J gene TRBJ2-2, with D possibly TRBD2 on 5 matching bases. The V end lost 3 bases, the J end lost 5 bases, and 7 bases lay between the germline ends. Germline V lookup: CDR1 SEHNR, CDR2 FQNEAQ (reference sequence). This CDR3 is 13 amino acids long. The CDR3, as DNA: TGTGCCAGCAGCTTTACTAGTACCGGGGAGCTGTTTTTT. Amino acid sequence: CASSFTSTGELFF.

This clone has a single count. The CDR3 is CASREGVWVAFF. The CDR3 nucleotides read TGTGCCAGCAGAGAGGGTGTCTGGGTGGCTTTCTTT. The genes are TRBV6-6 and TRBJ1-1, with D uncertain. Germline V gene sequence: CDR1 MNHNY, CDR2 SVGAGI (reference sequence). The CDR3 has 12 residues. With 6 bases removed from V and 11 bases from J, the gap between germline ends came to 16 bases.

This clone has a single count. This chain links TRBV4-1 with TRBJ2-6, with 8 bases fitting TRBD1. The CDR3 has 17 amino acids. Germline CDR1 and CDR2: MGHRA and YSYEKL. V gave up 4 bases and J gave up 0 bases; unmatched junction bases: 5. The CDR3 here is CASSRTGSYSGANVLTF. CDR3 nucleotides: TGCGCCAGCAGCCGGACAGGGTCTTACTCTGGGGCCAACGTCCTGACTTTC.

The chain employs TRBV9 and TRBJ2-7, with D perhaps TRBD2 (5 bases). V lost 4 bases to trimming and J lost 9 bases, with 17 bases between them. The CDR3 consists of 13 residues. Germline V gene lookup returns CDR1 SGDLS and CDR2 YYNGEE. The CDR3 loop reads CASSPRTAGGQYF. In DNA, the CDR3 is TGTGCCAGCAGCCCCCGGACTGCAGGAGGGCAGTACTTC.

This chain uses TRBV7-9 with TRBJ2-7, with 7 bases matching TRBD1. The CDR3 contains 15 residues. CDR1 SEHNR and CDR2 FQNEAQ come from the germline V gene (reference sequence). The junction had 4 bases not matched to a gene; V was cut back by 1 base and J by 1 base. CDR3 bases: TGTGCCAGCAGCTTAGACTTGGGACAGTCCTACGAGCAGTACTTC. Translated: CASSLDLGQSYEQYF.

J is TRBJ1-4 and V is TRBV2; a possible D gene is TRBD1 (6 bases). The CDR3 runs to 14 residues. CDR1 and CDR2 from the germline V gene are SNHLY and FYNNEI. V was pared by 2 bases and J by 8 bases, with 12 bases between. The CDR3 loop is CASSEMGAGEKLFF. CDR3 sequence (DNA): TGTGCCAGCAGTGAAATGGGGGCAGGGGAAAAACTGTTTTTT.

The gene calls are TRBV28 and TRBJ1-5, with D uncertain. Germline lookup yields CDR1 MDHEN and CDR2 SYDVKM. The CDR3 has 13 amino acids. V was trimmed by 7 bases and J by 6 bases, leaving 13 bases between them. In DNA form, the CDR3 reads TGTGCCAGCATCCCTGGGGTCAGTCAGCCCCAGCATTTT. The encoded protein is CASIPGVSQPQHF.

The chain links TRBV2 to TRBJ2-5; 7 nucleotides align to TRBD2. CDR3 length: 18 residues. Trimming took 3 bases from V and 2 from J; bases not matched to a gene: 15. CDR1 and CDR2 (germline): SNHLY, FYNNEI. As DNA, the CDR3 is TGTGCCAGCAGTGACGGATCATTTCTAGCGGTGACTCAAGAGACCCAGTACTTC. Translation gives CASSDGSFLAVTQETQYF. The full variable domain, completed using reference TRBV2 and TRBJ2-5, is EPEVTQTPSHQVTQMGQEVILRCVPISNHLYFYWYRQILGQKVEFLVSFYNNEISEKSEIFDDQFSVERPDGSNFTLKIRSTKLEDSAMYFCASSDGSFLAVTQETQYFGPGTRLLVL.

The V gene is TRBV29-1, the J gene TRBJ2-4, with D perhaps matching TRBD1 (6 bases). Trimming removed 2 bases at V and 9 bases at J, with 11 bases between. From germline, CDR1 is SQVTM and CDR2 ANQGSEA. CDR3 length equals 12 residues. DNA of the CDR3: TGCAGCGTTGAAAAGGGACAAGGCATTCAGTACTTC. Its translation: CSVEKGQGIQYF. Drawing the rest from reference TRBV29-1 and TRBJ2-4, the complete variable domain is SAVISQKPSRDICQRGTSLTIQCQVDSQVTMMFWYRQQPGQSLTLIATANQGSEATYESGFVIDKFPISRPNLTFSTLTVSNMSPEDSSIYLCSVEKGQGIQYFGAGTRLSVL.

This sequence joins TRBV6-5 and TRBJ1-1; D is undetermined. The CDR3 runs 16 residues. With 4 bases removed from V and 2 bases from J, the gap between germline ends came to 17 bases. Germline V gene lookup returns CDR1 MNHEY and CDR2 SVGAGI. The CDR3 region is CASSLRSAGGNTEAFF. CDR3 DNA sequence: TGTGCCAGCAGTTTGCGGTCGGCAGGAGGTAACACTGAAGCTTTCTTT.

The rearrangement joins TRBV6-5 to TRBJ2-5; 8 nucleotides agree with TRBD2. Germline V gene lookup returns CDR1 MNHEY and CDR2 SVGAGI. The CDR3 consists of 15 residues. V shed 6 bases, J shed 1 base, and the junction held 7 bases outside the gene matches. CDR3 loop: CASRRSGGGQETQYF. The DNA of the CDR3 is TGTGCCAGCAGGCGGAGCGGGGGAGGCCAAGAGACCCAGTACTTC.